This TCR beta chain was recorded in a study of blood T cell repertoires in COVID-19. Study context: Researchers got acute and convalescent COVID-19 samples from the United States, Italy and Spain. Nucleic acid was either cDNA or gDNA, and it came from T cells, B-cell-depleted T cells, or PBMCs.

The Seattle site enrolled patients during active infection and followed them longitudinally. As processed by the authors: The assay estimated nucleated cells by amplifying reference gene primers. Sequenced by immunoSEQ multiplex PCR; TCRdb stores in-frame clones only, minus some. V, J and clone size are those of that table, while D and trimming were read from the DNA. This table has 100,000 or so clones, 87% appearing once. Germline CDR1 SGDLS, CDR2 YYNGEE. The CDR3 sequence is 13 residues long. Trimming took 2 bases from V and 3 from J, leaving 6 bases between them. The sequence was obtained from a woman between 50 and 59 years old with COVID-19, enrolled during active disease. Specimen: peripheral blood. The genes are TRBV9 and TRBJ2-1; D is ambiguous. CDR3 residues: CASSVADYNEQFF. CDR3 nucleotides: TGTGCCAGCAGCGTGGCGGACTACAATGAGCAGTTCTTC.